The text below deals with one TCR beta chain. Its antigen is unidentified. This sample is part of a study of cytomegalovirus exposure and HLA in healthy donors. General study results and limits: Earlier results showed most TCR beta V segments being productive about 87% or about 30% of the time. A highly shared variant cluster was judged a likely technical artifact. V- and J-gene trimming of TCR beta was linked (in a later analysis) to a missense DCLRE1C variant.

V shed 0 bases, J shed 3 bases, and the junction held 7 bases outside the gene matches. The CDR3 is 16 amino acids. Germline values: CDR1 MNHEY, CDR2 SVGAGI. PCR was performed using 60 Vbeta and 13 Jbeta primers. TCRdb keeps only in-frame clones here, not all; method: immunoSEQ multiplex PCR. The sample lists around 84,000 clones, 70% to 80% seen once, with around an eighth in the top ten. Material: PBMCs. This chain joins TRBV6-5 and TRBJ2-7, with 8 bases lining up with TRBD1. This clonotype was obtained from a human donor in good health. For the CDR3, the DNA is TGTGCCAGCAGTTACTCTCTGACAGGGGCTAACTACGAGCAGTACTTC. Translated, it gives CASSYSLTGANYEQYF.